What follows describes a single TCR beta chain. The data originate from a study of blood T cell repertoires in COVID-19. Whole-study context: From the United States, Italy and Spain came samples of acute and convalescent COVID-19. The cDNA or gDNA used as material had been derived from T cells, B-cell-depleted T cells, or PBMCs.

Original data processing: Estimation of nucleated cell counts relied on the amplification of reference gene primers. The data were produced by immunoSEQ multiplex PCR, yet TCRdb's version contains in-frame clones alone and is incomplete. The DNA was the basis for D and trimming; V, J and clone size are from that table. The sample holds about 100,000 clones, around 90% seen once. What was sequenced was peripheral blood. The sequence came from a human donor in a cohort sampled during active COVID-19.

The CDR3 protein is CASSSIGGYNEQFF. As DNA, the CDR3 is TGTGCCAGCAGCTCGATAGGAGGCTACAATGAGCAGTTCTTC. This chain connects TRBV11-2 to TRBJ2-1; perhaps TRBD2 as D (5 bases). V was cut by 4 bases and J by 3 bases, with 10 bases left in between. The CDR3 is 14 residues long. Germline CDR1 is SGHAT and CDR2 is FQNNGV.